What follows is one TCR beta chain and its context. This clonotype was found many times. The clone's antigen remains unknown. No quality values exist for individual bases; no much larger clone is one base distant. These data belong to a study of T-cell reconstitution after alpha-beta-depleted transplantation in children (TCRdb year 2016). The study in broad terms: Using TCR repertoire profiling, the study followed T-cell immune reconstitution in a quantitative way in children after TCRalphabeta/CD19-depleted allogeneic hematopoietic cell transplantation. Here is what the overall study found, with its caveats: About two months after transplant, the apparently early recovery of alphabetaT-cell counts reportedly depended on just several hundred clones that had expanded rapidly and came from non-depleted graft cells. In some patients, the high TCRbeta diversity seen at day 60 was put down to recipient T cells and intrathymic progenitors that had survived conditioning. Hyperexpanded clone frequencies declined over subsequent months; after one year, T-cell counts and TCRbeta diversity were mostly attributed to newly produced T cells.

Per the publication, the treatment or condition label means: allogeneic hematopoietic cell transplantation with graft depleted of TCRalphabeta T cells and CD19 B cells. The children who served as transplant recipients had been given grafts of TCRalphabeta/CD19-depleted allogeneic hematopoietic cells. To prepare the library, PCR was applied. Sequenced using an Illumina HiSeq 2500. Molecular barcoding was employed in the preparation of TCR libraries, with unique molecular identifiers being used to normalize TCRbeta repertoire quantification. TCRdb reprocessing: public reads trimmed at Q25 with fastp, clones called with MiXCR, in-frame beta chains kept. Each CDR3 protein gets just one entry, which takes the most common genes and DNA from the rows behind it. A total of about 300,000 distinct CDR3 sequences appear in this sample, 10% of them only once. Around 7.5% of the sample is taken by the ten largest.

V loses 5 bases, J loses 2 bases, and the germline ends lie 9 bases apart. CDR1 and CDR2 are drawn from the germline V gene: MDHEN, SYDVKM. The CDR3 runs 14 amino acids, cysteine and phenylalanine included. CDR3 DNA is the only sequence kept; it has 42 bases, read in frame from the first base. The specimen was PBMCs, collected before TCRalphabeta/CD19-depleted stem cell transplant. The rearrangement joined TRBV28 to TRBJ2-2, with a tentative D gene TRBD2 over 6 matching bases. This clonotype was obtained from a boy under three years old with acute myeloid leukemia, due to receive a stem cell transplant. The CDR3 region reads CASSQRVNTGELFF. The nucleotide sequence reads as follows: TGTGCCAGCAGTCAGCGGGTTAACACCGGGGAGCTGTTTTTT.